This TCR beta chain is drawn from a study of vaccination effects on CD4 cells after COVID-19. Germline assignment: CDR1 ENHRY and CDR2 SYGVKD. V was clipped by 0 bases and J by 5 bases, with 10 bases between them. The CDR3 sequence is 14 residues long. The table came from immunoSEQ multiplex PCR; TCRdb's copy has only in-frame clones and leaves some out. The sample lists approximately 28,000 clones; almost 75% were seen once. About this clone: The antigen remains unidentified.

Expansion with viral peptide pools was applied to antigen-specific CD4+ T cells by the ViraFEST assay prior to sequencing. Cultured cells yielded isolated CD4+ T cells after approximately nine days. As their vaccination, participants received two doses of either BNT162b2 or mRNA-1273. The chain employs TRBV10-3 and TRBJ1-1, with D hard to call. This TCR came from a human donor who received a COVID-19 vaccine. The specimen was CD4+ T cells from PBMCs cultured with HCoV-229E spike peptides, collected after COVID-19 vaccination. In DNA form, the CDR3 reads TGTGCCATCAGTGAGTCGACCAAAGGGACTGAAGCTTTCTTT. It codes for CAISESTKGTEAFF.